This TCR beta chain was documented in a study of glioma-infiltrating T cells. Points from the study as a whole: Very few CDR3 sequences were shared between tissue and blood. Gliomas, especially low-grade, showed above-expected tissue-blood divergence; non-neoplastic patients showed below.

Germline lookup yields CDR1 MNHEY and CDR2 SMNVEV (reference sequence). This CDR3 has 13 residues. V was clipped by 7 bases and J by 5 bases; unmatched bases: 7. This clonotype is classed as medium-sized. Its target is unknown. TCR alpha and beta CDR3 regions were amplified from RNA using iRepertoire nested multiplex PCR. TCRdb reanalysed the multiplex PCR reads using MiXCR and keeps one entry per CDR3 protein. Here the sample spans 20,000 to 25,000 distinct CDR3 sequences, 20% to 25% being singletons. The sequencing sample was made of glioma tissue, nonneoplastic brain tissue, or PBMCs (not recorded which). J is TRBJ2-5 and V is TRBV27; TRBD1 agrees at 7 bases. The sequence came from a human donor with low-grade glioma or glioblastoma, undergoing nonglioma brain surgery, or in good health (not recorded which). The DNA of the CDR3 is TGTGCCAGCAAAAGACAGGGTCCGGAGACCCAGTACTTC. Translation: CASKRQGPETQYF.